The rows below give T cell receptor beta chains drawn from one sample of a study of T cell repertoires in cytomegalovirus infection. TCRdb redid the calling of the reads with MiXCR, one entry per CDR3 protein. The sample comprises around 350,000 distinct CDR3 sequences, 18% of which are singletons, and 8.5% to 10% rests with the top ten. The material sequenced was PBMCs. The receptors derive from a human donor in good health (CMV status not recorded). Some clones in this sample may be carry-over from other donors' samples. CDR3s include the opening cysteine and the closing phenylalanine or tryptophan. A D gene is named only where the DNA matches it firmly. The listing skips clone size in some rows; elsewhere it reads once, few, many or a size class.

CDR3 DNA: TGCAGTGCTAGTTTCCAGGGAGGCACAGATACGCAGTATTTT
CDR3 protein: CSASFQGGTDTQYF
clone size: few
J gene: TRBJ2-3
D gene: .
V gene: TRBV20-1

CDR3 DNA: TGTGCCAGCAGTAAACTAGCGGGACTGGCAGATACGCAGTATTTT
CDR3 protein: CASSKLAGLADTQYF
clone size: many
J gene: TRBJ2-3
D gene: TRBD2
V gene: TRBV25-1

CDR3 DNA: TGTGCCAGCAGTTACCAACCAGGGGACAGCTATAATTCACCCCTCCTCTTT
CDR3 protein: CASSYQPGDSYNSPLLF
clone size: .
J gene: TRBJ1-6
D gene: TRBD1
V gene: TRBV6-6

CDR3 DNA: TGTGCCAGCAGCTGGAGCGGGAGATCGGACACCGGGGAGCTGTTTTTT
CDR3 protein: CASSWSGRSDTGELFF
clone size: many
J gene: TRBJ2-2
D gene: TRBD2
V gene: TRBV7-2

CDR3 DNA: TGTGCCAGCAGCGCCCTACAGGGTGCCACTGAAGCTTTCTTT
CDR3 protein: CASSALQGATEAFF
clone size: few
J gene: TRBJ1-1
D gene: .
V gene: TRBV11-2

CDR3 DNA: TGTGCCAGCAGGGACGGGACAGTAGATCAGCCCCAGCATTTT
CDR3 protein: CASRDGTVDQPQHF
clone size: many
J gene: TRBJ1-5
D gene: TRBD1
V gene: TRBV7-2

CDR3 DNA: TGTGCCAGCAGCTGGGCTACAGGGGATCAGCCCCAGCATTTT
CDR3 protein: CASSWATGDQPQHF
clone size: many
J gene: TRBJ1-5
D gene: TRBD1
V gene: TRBV7-8

CDR3 DNA: TGCAGTGCTAGTTCGGGGGCCGCCTACGAGCAGTACTTC
CDR3 protein: CSASSGAAYEQYF
clone size: .
J gene: TRBJ2-7
D gene: .
V gene: TRBV20-1

CDR3 DNA: TGTGCCAGCAGTACCTACGGGGCGTCCATCTCTGGAAACACCATATATTTT
CDR3 protein: CASSTYGASISGNTIYF
clone size: .
J gene: TRBJ1-3
D gene: .
V gene: TRBV6-6

CDR3 DNA: TGCGCCAGCAGCCAAGATTCGCTTACAGGGGACACTGAAGCTTTCTTT
CDR3 protein: CASSQDSLTGDTEAFF
clone size: many
J gene: TRBJ1-1
D gene: TRBD1
V gene: TRBV4-3

CDR3 DNA: TGTGCCAGCAGTAGGGCTAGCGGGCTCGATGAGCAGTTCTTC
CDR3 protein: CASSRASGLDEQFF
clone size: .
J gene: TRBJ2-1
D gene: TRBD2
V gene: TRBV6-5

CDR3 DNA: TGCGCCAGCAGCCGCGGGACACCAAACAATGAGCAGTTCTTC
CDR3 protein: CASSRGTPNNEQFF
clone size: many
J gene: TRBJ2-1
D gene: .
V gene: TRBV4-1

CDR3 DNA: TGTGCCAGCACCCCGCCGGGGAGGTCCTACGAGCAGTACTTC
CDR3 protein: CASTPPGRSYEQYF
clone size: .
J gene: TRBJ2-7
D gene: .
V gene: TRBV12-3/TRBV12-4

CDR3 DNA: TGTGCCAGCAGTGGGACAGGGAGAATCCAGCATTTT
CDR3 protein: CASSGTGRIQHF
clone size: .
J gene: TRBJ1-5
D gene: TRBD1
V gene: TRBV2

CDR3 DNA: TGCGCCAGCAGCCAAGATTTAGCGGGAGTGAGTAACATTCAGTACTTC
CDR3 protein: CASSQDLAGVSNIQYF
clone size: .
J gene: TRBJ2-4
D gene: TRBD2
V gene: TRBV4-3

CDR3 DNA: TGTGCCAGCAGCCCTTCGTCTCCCACCTTGAGCGGTGAGCAGTTCTTC
CDR3 protein: CASSPSSPTLSGEQFF
clone size: .
J gene: TRBJ2-1
D gene: .
V gene: TRBV12-3/TRBV12-4

CDR3 DNA: TGTGCCAGCAGCTTGTTCGTGGGGGAGGAGACCCAGTACTTC
CDR3 protein: CASSLFVGEETQYF
clone size: few
J gene: TRBJ2-5
D gene: .
V gene: TRBV5-6

CDR3 DNA: TGTGCCAGCAGTGAGGTCGGTAGCAATCAGCCCCAGCATTTT
CDR3 protein: CASSEVGSNQPQHF
clone size: few
J gene: TRBJ1-5
D gene: .
V gene: TRBV2

CDR3 DNA: TGCGCCAGCAGCCAAGAGGTCAAATCCTCGCCCCAGCATTTT
CDR3 protein: CASSQEVKSSPQHF
clone size: many
J gene: TRBJ1-5
D gene: .
V gene: TRBV4-3

CDR3 DNA: TGTGCCAGCAGCTCCAAGGGGGACAGTAACTCTGGAAACACCATATATTTT
CDR3 protein: CASSSKGDSNSGNTIYF
clone size: .
J gene: TRBJ1-3
D gene: TRBD1
V gene: TRBV7-9

CDR3 DNA: TGTGCCAGCACCTTAGGGGCTAGCTCCTACAATGAGCAGTTCTTC
CDR3 protein: CASTLGASSYNEQFF
clone size: many
J gene: TRBJ2-1
D gene: .
V gene: TRBV7-2

CDR3 DNA: TGCAGTGCTAGAGATCCGGGGGATGCACCATTGACCCAGTACTTC
CDR3 protein: CSARDPGDAPLTQYF
clone size: .
J gene: TRBJ2-5
D gene: .
V gene: TRBV20-1

CDR3 DNA: TGTGCCAGCAGCCAAGTCCCTAGCGGTTACGCAAGCACAGATACGCAGTATTTT
CDR3 protein: CASSQVPSGYASTDTQYF
clone size: .
J gene: TRBJ2-3
D gene: TRBD2
V gene: TRBV7-2

CDR3 DNA: TGTGCCAGCAGCTCTAACCCGGGGAACGAGCAGTACTTC
CDR3 protein: CASSSNPGNEQYF
clone size: many
J gene: TRBJ2-7
D gene: .
V gene: TRBV5-5

CDR3 DNA: TGTGCCAGCAGACCCACTAGCGGGAGTTACAATGAGCAGTTCTTC
CDR3 protein: CASRPTSGSYNEQFF
clone size: few
J gene: TRBJ2-1
D gene: TRBD2
V gene: TRBV2

CDR3 DNA: TGCAGTGCCCAACCGGGACAGGGGGCCTATGAGCAGTTCTTC
CDR3 protein: CSAQPGQGAYEQFF
clone size: once
J gene: TRBJ2-1
D gene: TRBD1
V gene: TRBV20-1

CDR3 DNA: TGTGCCAGCAGCACGGGGACTAGGAATGAGCAGTTCTTC
CDR3 protein: CASSTGTRNEQFF
clone size: .
J gene: TRBJ2-1
D gene: TRBD2
V gene: TRBV7-6

CDR3 DNA: TGTGCCAGTAGTCCACTGGCAGGGACCAAAAACATTCAGTACTTC
CDR3 protein: CASSPLAGTKNIQYF
clone size: few
J gene: TRBJ2-4
D gene: .
V gene: TRBV19

CDR3 DNA: TGCAGCGTTGTCACGTCGCCTGCTACCGGTGAAGCTTTCTTT
CDR3 protein: CSVVTSPATGEAFF
clone size: few
J gene: TRBJ1-1
D gene: .
V gene: TRBV29-1

CDR3 DNA: TGTGCCAGCAGTCCCACCGTAAACCGCCTCTATGGCTACACCTTC
CDR3 protein: CASSPTVNRLYGYTF
clone size: many
J gene: TRBJ1-2
D gene: .
V gene: TRBV28

CDR3 DNA: TGTGCCAGCAGTTACCGTGTTAGCGGGGCTAGCACAGATACGCAGTATTTT
CDR3 protein: CASSYRVSGASTDTQYF
clone size: .
J gene: TRBJ2-3
D gene: TRBD2
V gene: TRBV6-5

CDR3 DNA: TGTGCCAGCAGTTTAAGTCGTAGGGGAGGTACCCACTACGAGCAGTACTTC
CDR3 protein: CASSLSRRGGTHYEQYF
clone size: many
J gene: TRBJ2-7
D gene: .
V gene: TRBV12-3/TRBV12-4

CDR3 DNA: TGTGCCAGCAGTTTCTTGGGGACTGAAGCTTTCTTT
CDR3 protein: CASSFLGTEAFF
clone size: many
J gene: TRBJ1-1
D gene: .
V gene: TRBV28

CDR3 DNA: TGTGCCAGCAGCTTAGGGACAGCCAGACCTCCCCTCCACTTT
CDR3 protein: CASSLGTARPPLHF
clone size: .
J gene: TRBJ1-6
D gene: .
V gene: TRBV7-9

CDR3 DNA: TGCGCCAGCAGCCAAAGCGTAGGACAGGGGGAATATGGCTACACCTTC
CDR3 protein: CASSQSVGQGEYGYTF
clone size: few
J gene: TRBJ1-2
D gene: TRBD1
V gene: TRBV4-1

CDR3 DNA: TGTGCCAGCAGCTTAGATCAGCACTCCTACGAGCAGTACTTC
CDR3 protein: CASSLDQHSYEQYF
clone size: many
J gene: TRBJ2-7
D gene: .
V gene: TRBV7-9

CDR3 DNA: TGTGCCAGCAGCCGCAGACTAGCCACAGATACGCAGTATTTT
CDR3 protein: CASSRRLATDTQYF
clone size: few
J gene: TRBJ2-3
D gene: TRBD2
V gene: TRBV12-3/TRBV12-4

CDR3 DNA: TGTGCCAGCAGTGAAGAGGGAGCGGCTTTGAACACTGAAGCTTTCTTT
CDR3 protein: CASSEEGAALNTEAFF
clone size: .
J gene: TRBJ1-1
D gene: .
V gene: TRBV2

CDR3 DNA: TGCGCCAGCAGTTCCGGGAATGGCGAGACCCAGTACTTC
CDR3 protein: CASSSGNGETQYF
clone size: few
J gene: TRBJ2-5
D gene: .
V gene: TRBV5-1

CDR3 DNA: TGTGCCAGCAGCCCAGTAGGGCGGGGATTCGCCAATGAGCAGTTCTTC
CDR3 protein: CASSPVGRGFANEQFF
clone size: few
J gene: TRBJ2-1
D gene: .
V gene: TRBV7-2

CDR3 DNA: TGCGCCAGCAGCCAAGTGACGGGAACGAGATACAATGAGCAGTTCTTC
CDR3 protein: CASSQVTGTRYNEQFF
clone size: .
J gene: TRBJ2-1
D gene: .
V gene: TRBV4-3

CDR3 DNA: TGTGCCAGCTCACCCCCGGGAAGATCAGAAGAGACCCAGTACTTC
CDR3 protein: CASSPPGRSEETQYF
clone size: .
J gene: TRBJ2-5
D gene: .
V gene: TRBV18

CDR3 DNA: TGTGCCAGCAGCTACCAGGGAGCAGATACGCAGTATTTT
CDR3 protein: CASSYQGADTQYF
clone size: .
J gene: TRBJ2-3
D gene: .
V gene: TRBV3-1

CDR3 DNA: TGTGCCAGCACCTCCGAAGTGCAAGCGTTCGGTGAAAAACTGTTTTTT
CDR3 protein: CASTSEVQAFGEKLFF
clone size: .
J gene: TRBJ1-4
D gene: .
V gene: TRBV12-3/TRBV12-4

CDR3 DNA: TGCAGCGCCGAGGCGGGCGCAGCCTCCTACGAGCAGTACTTC
CDR3 protein: CSAEAGAASYEQYF
clone size: .
J gene: TRBJ2-7
D gene: .
V gene: TRBV29-1

CDR3 DNA: TGTGCTAGTGGTTTGGTCACGACAGCCGCTCTAGCGGGAGGGACCCCGGGAGAGGCGTACGAGCAGTACTTC
CDR3 protein: CASGLVTTAALAGGTPGEAYEQYF
clone size: many
J gene: TRBJ2-7
D gene: TRBD2
V gene: TRBV12-5

CDR3 DNA: TGTGCCAGCAGCTTAGCAGAAAAGGCCTACGAGCAGTACTTC
CDR3 protein: CASSLAEKAYEQYF
clone size: few
J gene: TRBJ2-7
D gene: .
V gene: TRBV7-9

CDR3 DNA: TGTGCCACCAGTGATCCCGGGACCCAGAACACCGGGGAGCTGTTTTTT
CDR3 protein: CATSDPGTQNTGELFF
clone size: many
J gene: TRBJ2-2
D gene: .
V gene: TRBV24-1

CDR3 DNA: TGTGCCAGCAGAGAGCGCGGGGGAACGGCCGAGCAGTACTTC
CDR3 protein: CASRERGGTAEQYF
clone size: few
J gene: TRBJ2-7
D gene: TRBD2
V gene: TRBV11-2

CDR3 DNA: TGTGCCAGCAGTTTATCAAGGCGGCTCTCCTACGAGCAGTACTTC
CDR3 protein: CASSLSRRLSYEQYF
clone size: few
J gene: TRBJ2-7
D gene: .
V gene: TRBV27

CDR3 DNA: TGTGCCAGCAGCCAAGCTAGTATAGTGTCAGATACGCAGTATTTT
CDR3 protein: CASSQASIVSDTQYF
clone size: few
J gene: TRBJ2-3
D gene: .
V gene: TRBV4-2

CDR3 DNA: TGTGCCAGCGGGAGAGGGTCGTTCCAGTTCTTC
CDR3 protein: CASGRGSFQFF
clone size: .
J gene: TRBJ2-1
D gene: .
V gene: TRBV7-2

CDR3 DNA: TGTGCCAGCAGACCAGAGGCCCACACAGATACGCAGTATTTT
CDR3 protein: CASRPEAHTDTQYF
clone size: .
J gene: TRBJ2-3
D gene: .
V gene: TRBV7-2